Listed below are T cell receptor beta chains from one sample, sequenced in a study of blood T cell repertoires in COVID-19. TCRdb's table, derived via immunoSEQ multiplex PCR, lists solely in-frame clones and lacks some. The repertoire has about 42,000 clones, approximately 91% of them found once; the top ten carry roughly 0.39%. Sequencing was carried out using peripheral blood. These TCRs come from a human donor in a cohort sampled during active COVID-19. Both conserved end residues are part of each CDR3. Fields, in order: CDR3 DNA, CDR3 protein, D gene, J gene, clone size, V gene. D genes are given only for firm matches. Some rows have no size entry. The others give once, few or many, or a class for an expanded clone.

TGCGCCAGCAGCGGGACAGGGGCGATGAACACTGAAGCTTTCTTT	CASSGTGAMNTEAFF	TRBD1	TRBJ1-1	.	TRBV5-1
TGTGCCAGTAGTATCGGGGGGCCAGGAAACACCATATATTTT	CASSIGGPGNTIYF	.	TRBJ1-3	.	TRBV19
TGTGCCAGTAGTATAAGGGACAGGGGCTACACCTTC	CASSIRDRGYTF	TRBD1	TRBJ1-2	.	TRBV19
TGTGCCAGTAGTACCCGTCGGGCAACTAATGAAAAACTGTTTTTT	CASSTRRATNEKLFF	.	TRBJ1-4	few	TRBV19
TGTGCCAGCTCACCTCGAAAGGTATCGGGCTACGAGCAGTACTTC	CASSPRKVSGYEQYF	.	TRBJ2-7	.	TRBV18
TGCGCCAGCAGCCAAGTGACAGGGGGCATGTACGAGCAGTACTTC	CASSQVTGGMYEQYF	TRBD1	TRBJ2-7	.	TRBV4-1
TGCGCCAGCAGTTATGACAGCTACGAGCAGTACTTC	CASSYDSYEQYF	.	TRBJ2-7	.	TRBV10-2
TGTGCCAGCAGTGAGTCGGGGGACGCTCAGCCCCAGCATTTT	CASSESGDAQPQHF	.	TRBJ1-5	.	TRBV6-1
TGTGCCAGCAGGTACCGCAGGGATGGTGGCTACACCTTC	CASRYRRDGGYTF	.	TRBJ1-2	.	TRBV6-5
TGTGCCAGCAGTGAAGGGTTCGGGGTGAACACTGAAGCTTTCTTT	CASSEGFGVNTEAFF	.	TRBJ1-1	.	TRBV6-1
TGCGCCAGCAGCTTAAGACAGGGGGCGAGTACTGAAGCTTTCTTT	CASSLRQGASTEAFF	TRBD1	TRBJ1-1	.	TRBV5-1
TGTGCCAGCAGCTCGGACAGTGCCTATGGCTACACCTTC	CASSSDSAYGYTF	.	TRBJ1-2	.	TRBV6-5
TGTGCCAGCAGCACGGGACAGGGACTACGCGAGCAGTACTTC	CASSTGQGLREQYF	TRBD1	TRBJ2-7	.	TRBV7-6
TGTGCCAGCAGCTTAGCTGACAGGACCAAGAGAAATAACTATGGCTACACCTTC	CASSLADRTKRNNYGYTF	.	TRBJ1-2	.	TRBV7-2
TGTGCCAGTAGGGAGACAGATCCAAACTATGGCTACACCTTC	CASRETDPNYGYTF	.	TRBJ1-2	.	TRBV19
TGTGCCAGCAGGGCCGCGGGACAGCCCTATGGCTACACCTTC	CASRAAGQPYGYTF	TRBD1	TRBJ1-2	.	TRBV6-5
TGTGCCAGCAGCCGCGAAACGAGCTCCTACGAGCAGTACTTC	CASSRETSSYEQYF	.	TRBJ2-7	.	TRBV4-2
TGTGCCAGCAGTTACATCCCGATCGACAGGGGGCATGCCGAGCAGTACTTC	CASSYIPIDRGHAEQYF	TRBD1	TRBJ2-7	.	TRBV6-2/TRBV6-3
TGCGCCAGCAGCCAGGGGGGACAGGCGGATAACTATGGCTACACCTTC	CASSQGGQADNYGYTF	TRBD1	TRBJ1-2	few	TRBV4-1
TGTGCCAGCAGCCCAATGGACAGGGCAGTTCGAGATGGCTACACCTTC	CASSPMDRAVRDGYTF	TRBD1	TRBJ1-2	.	TRBV2
TGTGCCAGTGACGGGGGGGCCCTCGAGACCCAGTACTTC	CASDGGALETQYF	TRBD2	TRBJ2-5	.	TRBV6-5
TGTGCCAGCAGCTCACAGGCGAGCTCCTACAATGAGCAGTTCTTC	CASSSQASSYNEQFF	.	TRBJ2-1	.	TRBV7-2
TGTGCCAGCAGAAAGGGGGGGACCTACGAGCAGTACTTC	CASRKGGTYEQYF	.	TRBJ2-7	once	TRBV6-5
TGTGCCAGCAGCCAAGGGACAGGGGTTCCTGACGGCTATGGCTACACCTTC	CASSQGTGVPDGYGYTF	TRBD1	TRBJ1-2	.	TRBV14
TGTGCCAGCAGCTCTGGCCGGGTGCGAGGGCAGTACTTC	CASSSGRVRGQYF	.	TRBJ2-7	.	TRBV27
TGTGCCAGCAGCCAAGGGACAGCCCCCTCTTTGGATGAAAAACTGTTTTTT	CASSQGTAPSLDEKLFF	.	TRBJ1-4	.	TRBV3-1/TRBV3-2
TGTGCCAGTAGTATAGGCAGGGTGGGCGAGCAGTACTTC	CASSIGRVGEQYF	.	TRBJ2-7	.	TRBV19
TGTGCCAGTAGTAGTCCAGTTGGCTACACCTTC	CASSSPVGYTF	.	TRBJ1-2	.	TRBV19
TGCGCCAGCAGCAGCACAGGGCTGGGCCAAGAGACCCAGTACTTC	CASSSTGLGQETQYF	.	TRBJ2-5	.	TRBV5-1
TGTGCCAGTAGCCCAACCGGGGACTATGGCTACACCTTC	CASSPTGDYGYTF	.	TRBJ1-2	.	TRBV19
TGTGCCAGTAGTATGCGGAAAGCCGGGGAGTTGAGGCAGCCCCAGCATTTT	CASSMRKAGELRQPQHF	.	TRBJ1-5	.	TRBV19